Listed below are T cell receptor beta chains from one sample, sequenced in a study of beta chain features in type 1 diabetes. The table came from immunoSEQ multiplex PCR; TCRdb's copy has only in-frame clones and leaves some out. The repertoire holds tens of thousands of clones, with around 63% as singletons. Sequencing input: Tregs from blood. The receptors originated from a man aged 18 to 35 with type 1 diabetes. Each CDR3 is given without its conserved first and last residue. Fields, in order: V gene, D gene, CDR3 length, CDR3 protein. A D gene is named only where the DNA matches it firmly.

TRBV6-6 | . | 12 | ASRDRLYGNIQY
TRBV28 | . | 13 | ASSSLGVHSKEQY
TRBV9 | TRBD1 | 13 | ASSQRTGPYNEQF
TRBV7-2 | TRBD1 | 12 | ASSPGQGNQPQH
TRBV6-1 | . | 11 | ASSERGTVGYT
TRBV5-4 | . | 11 | ASSREDHTEAF
TRBV18 | TRBD2 | 13 | ASSPNSGGQETQY
TRBV27 | TRBD1 | 13 | ASSFVGQQYNEQF
TRBV2 | . | 11 | ASSEGGPETQY
TRBV7-2 | . | 12 | ASSLARLYYGYT
TRBV5-5 | . | 12 | ASSLDGQFYGYT
TRBV7-2 | TRBD2 | 13 | ASSLVGLVTYEQY
TRBV5-4 | . | 11 | ASSLQGNTEAF
TRBV7-2 | . | 11 | ASSFWRGIRAF
TRBV5-4 | . | 16 | ASSPTPLSGRSYNEQF
TRBV7-2 | . | 15 | ASIPGGGPGWAGELF
TRBV10-3 | TRBD1 | 12 | AIMGQGALNTQY
TRBV6-5 | . | 13 | ASSLNRVMSQPQH
TRBV29-1 | TRBD1 | 11 | SVALTGFTEQY
TRBV5-5 | . | 11 | ASSWSPPDTQY
TRBV6-1 | TRBD2 | 12 | ASLGTSGPYEQY
TRBV10-3 | TRBD2 | 13 | AIRGTSGGYNEQF
TRBV7-9 | . | 12 | ASSRQGFRETQY
TRBV4-2 | . | 16 | ASSQPRRQGLHYNEQF
TRBV19 | . | 14 | ASSIGGGGENQPQH
TRBV5-1 | TRBD2 | 12 | ASSLVAGGYEQY
TRBV7-2 | . | 14 | ASRVKGGELAYEQY
TRBV15 | TRBD2 | 13 | ATSRGFSGRAEQY
TRBV6-5 | . | 12 | ASRVNPGNSPLH